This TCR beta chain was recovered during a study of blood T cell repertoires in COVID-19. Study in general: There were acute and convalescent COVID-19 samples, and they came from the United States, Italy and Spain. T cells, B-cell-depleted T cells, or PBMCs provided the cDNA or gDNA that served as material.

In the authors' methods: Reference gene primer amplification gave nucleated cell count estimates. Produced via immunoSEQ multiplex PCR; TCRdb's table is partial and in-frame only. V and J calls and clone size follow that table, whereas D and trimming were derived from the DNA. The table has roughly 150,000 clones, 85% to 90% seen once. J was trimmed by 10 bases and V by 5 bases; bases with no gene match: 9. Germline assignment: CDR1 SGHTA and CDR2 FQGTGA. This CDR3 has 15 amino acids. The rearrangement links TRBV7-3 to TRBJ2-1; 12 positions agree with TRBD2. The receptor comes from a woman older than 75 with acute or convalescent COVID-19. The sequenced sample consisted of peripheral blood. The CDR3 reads CASSTRPGLAGEQFF. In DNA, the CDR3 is TGTGCCAGCAGCACCCGACCGGGACTAGCGGGCGAGCAGTTCTTC.